The 16 T cell receptor beta chains presented below share a single source sample, sequenced in a study of T cells in localized non-small cell lung cancer. Profiled with immunoSEQ multiplex PCR; TCRdb holds only in-frame clones, not every one. The sample shows roughly 32,000 clones, nearly 90% of them seen only once. The sequencing here drew on peripheral blood mononuclear cells, taken before any cancer treatment. These receptor sequences come from a woman aged 35-75 years with stage III lung adenocarcinoma.

The V and J genes are TRBV7-3 and TRBJ2-3, with 7 bases aligning to TRBD2. With V trimmed by 4 bases and J by 1 base, 11 bases remained unmatched. Germline V lookup: CDR1 SGHTA, CDR2 FQGTGA. This CDR3 is built from 17 residues. This CDR3 is CASSSPGASGGTDTQYF. Written as DNA, the CDR3 is TGTGCCAGCAGCTCCCCTGGGGCGAGCGGGGGCACAGATACGCAGTATTTT.

The chain is built from TRBV11-1 and TRBJ2-3; D could derive from TRBD1 or TRBD2 (6 bases each). V gave up 1 base and J gave up 2 bases, with 16 bases separating them. This CDR3 region has 17 residues. Germline V gives CDR1 SGHAT, CDR2 FQDESV (reference sequence). CDR3 protein: CASSLVRGQPATDTQYF. The DNA of the CDR3 is TGTGCCAGCAGCTTAGTCCGGGGGCAGCCAGCCACAGATACGCAGTATTTT.

The J gene is TRBJ2-3, the V gene TRBV5-1; 10 bases fit TRBD1. CDR1 SGHRS and CDR2 YFSETQ come from the germline V gene. J lost 3 bases, V lost 5 bases, and 6 bases had no gene match. The CDR3 is 15 amino acids. The CDR3 bases are TGCGCCAGCAGGAGACAGGGGGCGGCAACAGATACGCAGTATTTT. Its translation: CASRRQGAATDTQYF.

This chain links TRBV9 with TRBJ2-3; D call uncertain. The CDR3 has 13 amino acids. Germline values: CDR1 SGDLS, CDR2 YYNGEE. Trimming removed 0 bases from V and 1 base from J, with 3 bases in between. Here the CDR3 DNA reads TGTGCCAGCAGCGTAGGGGGCACAGATACGCAGTATTTT. Translated: CASSVGGTDTQYF. The full variable domain, in which reference TRBV9 and TRBJ2-3 provide the parts outside the CDR3, is DSGVTQTPKHLITATGQRVTLRCSPRSGDLSVYWYQQSLDQGLQFLIQYYNGEERAKGNILERFSAQQFPDLHSELNLSSLELGDSALYFCASSVGGTDTQYFGPGTRLTVL.

This chain connects TRBV9 to TRBJ2-5, with D tentatively TRBD1 (5 bases). Per the germline V gene, CDR1 is SGDLS and CDR2 is YYNGEE. The CDR3 loop spans 10 amino acids. Trimming took 10 bases from V and 4 from J, leaving 8 bases between them. CDR3 in amino acids: CAGAGETQYF. The CDR3 DNA follows: TGTGCCGGGGCCGGAGAGACCCAGTACTTC.

This clone has just a few counts. V gene TRBV2 combines with J gene TRBJ1-1; D is ambiguous. Germline loops: CDR1 SNHLY, CDR2 FYNNEI. The CDR3 loop spans 13 amino acids. V lost 8 bases, J lost 8 bases, and 18 bases lay in between. CDR3 loop: CASRDGRDKEAFF. The DNA for the CDR3 is TGTGCCAGCCGCGACGGGCGCGATAAGGAAGCTTTCTTT.

The sample holds one count of this clone. This chain uses TRBV5-4 with TRBJ2-7, with D uncertain. The germline V and J ends were trimmed by 0 bases and 0 bases, with 10 bases remaining between them. Germline V CDR1 and CDR2: SGHNT, YYREEE (reference sequence). The CDR3 runs to 15 residues. The CDR3 loop reads CASSLGVVSSYEQYF. DNA of the CDR3: TGTGCCAGCAGCTTGGGTGTGGTGAGCTCCTACGAGCAGTACTTC. The full variable domain, its missing parts supplied by reference TRBV5-4 and TRBJ2-7, is ETGVTQSPTHLIKTRGQQVTLRCSSQSGHNTVSWYQQALGQGPQFIFQYYREEENGRGNFPPRFSGLQFPNYSSELNVNALELDDSALYLCASSLGVVSSYEQYFGPGTRLTVT.

The chain recombines TRBV5-6 with TRBJ2-3; 7 nucleotides agree with TRBD2. Per germline, CDR1 SGHDT and CDR2 YYEEEE. The CDR3 spans 15 residues. The ends lost 2 bases at V and 2 bases at J; junction bases unmatched: 5. The CDR3 reads CASSFGGGYTDTQYF. CDR3 bases: TGTGCCAGCAGCTTTGGCGGGGGATACACAGATACGCAGTATTTT.

The chain is built from TRBV19 and TRBJ1-4; no reliable D call. The V and J ends lost 4 bases and 1 base respectively, with 7 bases between them. The CDR3 consists of 14 residues. In germline, CDR1 is LNHDA, CDR2 SQIVND (reference sequence). CDR3 residues: CASSTQVTNEKLFF. CDR3 nucleotides: TGTGCCAGTAGTACACAAGTAACTAATGAAAAACTGTTTTTT.

V gene TRBV11-2 combines with J gene TRBJ2-1; D call uncertain. The germline CDR1 and CDR2 sequences are SGHAT and FQNNGV. V lost 4 bases to trimming and J lost 5 bases, with 18 bases between them. The CDR3 is 16 amino acids. The CDR3 DNA reads TGTGCCAGCAGCTCGCCGGGTCTAAGTCGGCACAATGAGCAGTTCTTC. The encoded protein is CASSSPGLSRHNEQFF.

The chain couples TRBV28 to TRBJ2-7; TRBD2 matches at 7 bases. CDR3 length: 13 amino acids. Germline CDR1 MDHEN, CDR2 SYDVKM. The junction had 1 base not matched to a gene; V was cut back by 2 bases and J by 3 bases. DNA for the CDR3: TGTGCCAGCAGTTTACTAGCGGTCTACGAGCAGTACTTC. The encoded protein is CASSLLAVYEQYF.

The chain couples TRBV2 to TRBJ1-3; tentative D call: TRBD1 (5 bases). The V gene lost 9 bases and the J gene lost 4 bases, with 16 bases spanning the gap. Germline V gene lookup returns CDR1 SNHLY and CDR2 FYNNEI. The CDR3 length is 14 residues. The CDR3 loop is CASRSGSGGNTIYF. The CDR3 bases are TGTGCCAGTAGGTCAGGGTCTGGAGGAAACACCATATATTTT. The variable domain in full, completed from reference TRBV2 and TRBJ1-3, reads EPEVTQTPSHQVTQMGQEVILRCVPISNHLYFYWYRQILGQKVEFLVSFYNNEISEKSEIFDDQFSVERPDGSNFTLKIRSTKLEDSAMYFCASRSGSGGNTIYFGEGSWLTVV.

This chain connects TRBV7-9 to TRBJ2-1; D possibly corresponds to TRBD2 (6 bases). V was clipped by 7 bases and J by 8 bases, with 12 bases between them. CDR3 length: 12 residues. Germline V gives CDR1 SEHNR, CDR2 FQNEAQ (reference sequence). Here the CDR3 reads CASTRGGHEQFF. Here the CDR3 DNA reads TGTGCCAGCACCCGGGGAGGCCATGAGCAGTTCTTC.

The CDR3 loop reads CASSLTSGNTIYF. CDR3 nucleotide sequence: TGTGCCAGCAGCTTAACCTCTGGAAACACCATATATTTT. This rearrangement joins TRBV7-3 to TRBJ1-3; D is unclear. This CDR3 has 13 amino acids. CDR1 and CDR2 (germline): SGHTA, FQGTGA. Trimming pared 0 bases from V and 0 bases from J, leaving 0 bases between.

The CDR3 spells CASSETGLGYTF. CDR3 in DNA: TGTGCCAGCAGTGAGACAGGTCTTGGCTACACCTTC. The chain uses TRBV6-1 and TRBJ1-2; weak D call: TRBD1 (6 bases). V was shortened by 3 bases and J by 7 bases, with 9 bases between the two germline ends. Germline values: CDR1 MNHNS, CDR2 SASEGT. This CDR3 comprises 12 residues.

This clone was recorded once. V usage is TRBV12-5 and J usage is TRBJ2-1; D ambiguous. The CDR3 length is 13 residues. V was cut by 4 bases and J by 7 bases, with 11 bases left in between. Germline V gene data show CDR1 as LGHNT and CDR2 as FRNRAP. CDR3 loop: CASGYQDANEQFF. The CDR3 DNA follows: TGTGCTAGTGGTTACCAGGATGCAAATGAGCAGTTCTTC.